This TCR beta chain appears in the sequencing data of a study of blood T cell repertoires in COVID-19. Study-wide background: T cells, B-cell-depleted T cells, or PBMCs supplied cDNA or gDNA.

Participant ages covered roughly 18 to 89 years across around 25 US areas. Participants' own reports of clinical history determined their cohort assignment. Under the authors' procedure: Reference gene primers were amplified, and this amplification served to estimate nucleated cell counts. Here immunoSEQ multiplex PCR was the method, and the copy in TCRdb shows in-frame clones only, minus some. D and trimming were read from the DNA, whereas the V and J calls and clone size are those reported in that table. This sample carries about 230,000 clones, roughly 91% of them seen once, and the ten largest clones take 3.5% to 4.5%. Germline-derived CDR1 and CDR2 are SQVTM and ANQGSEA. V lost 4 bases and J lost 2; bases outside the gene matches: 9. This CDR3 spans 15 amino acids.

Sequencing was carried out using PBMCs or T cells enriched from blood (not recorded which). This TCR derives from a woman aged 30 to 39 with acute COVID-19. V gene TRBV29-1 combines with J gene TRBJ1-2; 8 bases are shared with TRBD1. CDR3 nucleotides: TGCAGCGTTGGCCCTCACAGGGGGGACAACTATGGCTACACCTTC. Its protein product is CSVGPHRGDNYGYTF.